Sequencing of this T cell receptor (beta chain) was carried out in a study of PD-1 blockade in classical Hodgkin lymphoma. Brentuximab vedotin exposure varied among the patients, all of whom had relapsed after autologous stem cell transplantation. TCRdb keeps only in-frame clones here, not all; method: immunoSEQ multiplex PCR. The repertoire holds approximately 73,000 clones, 85% to 95% seen once, with approximately 8% in the top ten. The CDR3 totals 17 residues. Trimming shortened V by 0 bases and J by 1 base, and 14 bases separated the two germline ends. Germline lookup yields CDR1 LGHNA and CDR2 YSLEER.

The chain joins TRBV4-3 to TRBJ2-3; no clear D. Source: peripheral blood mononuclear cells (PBMCs), taken at baseline. The clonotype comes from a human donor with classical Hodgkin lymphoma. CDR3 region: CASSQDLSGLGTDTQYF. Here the CDR3 DNA reads TGCGCCAGCAGCCAAGATCTAAGTGGGCTCGGCACAGATACGCAGTATTTT.